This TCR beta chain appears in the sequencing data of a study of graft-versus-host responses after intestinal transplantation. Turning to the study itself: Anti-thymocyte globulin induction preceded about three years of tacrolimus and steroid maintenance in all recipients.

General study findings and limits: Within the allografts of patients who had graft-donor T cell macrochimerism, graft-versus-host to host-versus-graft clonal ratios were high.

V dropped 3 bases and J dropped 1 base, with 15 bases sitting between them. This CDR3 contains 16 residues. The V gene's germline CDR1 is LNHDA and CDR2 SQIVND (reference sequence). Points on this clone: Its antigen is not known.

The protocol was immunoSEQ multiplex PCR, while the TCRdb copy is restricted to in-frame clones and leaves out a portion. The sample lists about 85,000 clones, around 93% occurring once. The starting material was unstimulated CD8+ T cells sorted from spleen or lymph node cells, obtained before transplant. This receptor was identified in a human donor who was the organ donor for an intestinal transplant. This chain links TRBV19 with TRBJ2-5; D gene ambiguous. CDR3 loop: CASSIGTWTRQETQYF. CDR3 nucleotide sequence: TGTGCCAGTAGTATTGGAACCTGGACCCGCCAAGAGACCCAGTACTTC.